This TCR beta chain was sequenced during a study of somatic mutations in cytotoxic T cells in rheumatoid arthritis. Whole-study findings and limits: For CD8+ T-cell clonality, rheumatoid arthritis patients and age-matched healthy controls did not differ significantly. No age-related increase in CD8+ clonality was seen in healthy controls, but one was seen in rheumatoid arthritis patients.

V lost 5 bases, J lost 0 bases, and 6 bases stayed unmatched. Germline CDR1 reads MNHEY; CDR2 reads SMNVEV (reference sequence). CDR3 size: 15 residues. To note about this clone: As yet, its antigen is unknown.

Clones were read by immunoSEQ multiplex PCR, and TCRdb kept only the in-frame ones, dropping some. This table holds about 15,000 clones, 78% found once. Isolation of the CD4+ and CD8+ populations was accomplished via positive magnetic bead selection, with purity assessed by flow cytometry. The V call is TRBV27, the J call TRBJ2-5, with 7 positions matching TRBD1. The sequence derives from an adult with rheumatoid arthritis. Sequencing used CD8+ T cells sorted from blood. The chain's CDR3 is CASSQTGAYQETQYF. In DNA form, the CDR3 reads TGTGCCAGCAGTCAAACAGGGGCGTACCAAGAGACCCAGTACTTC.